Described below is a single TCR beta chain sequence and its context. These data belong to a study of blood T cell repertoires in COVID-19. Study-level background: Sites in the United States, Italy and Spain provided acute and convalescent COVID-19 samples. From T cells, B-cell-depleted T cells, or PBMCs came the material, which was cDNA or gDNA.

Original analysis: Amplification from reference gene primers served as the basis for estimated nucleated cell counts. Produced via immunoSEQ multiplex PCR; TCRdb's table is partial and in-frame only. The DNA was the basis for D and trimming; V, J and clone size are from that table. The data show more than 250,000 clones, with around 88% seen just once and around 1.7% held by the top ten. The V gene end was trimmed by 5 bases and the J gene end by 8 bases; junction bases not matched to a gene: 8. Germline V lookup: CDR1 WSHSY, CDR2 SAAADI. The CDR3 contains 14 residues. The sequence was obtained from a woman in her forties or fifties with acute or convalescent COVID-19. The chain is built from TRBV10-2 and TRBJ2-1, with TRBD2 identical over 8 bases. Sequencing was performed on peripheral blood. CDR3 sequence reads: CASSPGGASDEQFF. CDR3 sequence (DNA): TGCGCCAGCAGTCCGGGAGGGGCCAGTGATGAGCAGTTCTTC.